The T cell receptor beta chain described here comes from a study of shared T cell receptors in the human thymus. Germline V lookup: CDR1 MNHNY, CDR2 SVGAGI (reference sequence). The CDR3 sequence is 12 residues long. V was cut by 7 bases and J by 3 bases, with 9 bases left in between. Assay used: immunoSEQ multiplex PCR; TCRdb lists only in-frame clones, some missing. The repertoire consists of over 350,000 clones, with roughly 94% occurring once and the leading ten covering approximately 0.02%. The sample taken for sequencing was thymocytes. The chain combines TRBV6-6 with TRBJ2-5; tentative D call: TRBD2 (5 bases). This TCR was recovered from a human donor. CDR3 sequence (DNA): TGTGCCAGCATGAGCGGAAAAGAGACCCAGTACTTC. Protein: CASMSGKETQYF.